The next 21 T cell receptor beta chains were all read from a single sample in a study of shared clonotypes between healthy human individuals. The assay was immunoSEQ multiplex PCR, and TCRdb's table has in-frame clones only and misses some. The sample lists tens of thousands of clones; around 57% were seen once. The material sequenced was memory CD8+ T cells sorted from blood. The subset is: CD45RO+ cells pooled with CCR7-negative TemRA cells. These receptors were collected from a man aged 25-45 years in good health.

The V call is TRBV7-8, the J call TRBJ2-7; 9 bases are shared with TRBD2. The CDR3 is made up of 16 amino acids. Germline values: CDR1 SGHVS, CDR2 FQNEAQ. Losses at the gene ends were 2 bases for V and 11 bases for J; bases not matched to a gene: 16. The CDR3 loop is CASSLRLAGLSTSKYF. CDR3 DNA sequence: TGTGCCAGCAGCTTACGGCTAGCGGGATTGTCTACGAGCAAGTACTTC.

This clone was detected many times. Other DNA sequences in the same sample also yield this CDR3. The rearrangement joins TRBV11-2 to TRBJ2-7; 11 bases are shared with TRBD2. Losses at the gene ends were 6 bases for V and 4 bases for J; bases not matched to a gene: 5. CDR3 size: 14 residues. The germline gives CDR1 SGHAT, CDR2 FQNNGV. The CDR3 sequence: CASSLAGGTYEQYF. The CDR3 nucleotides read TGTGCCAGCAGTCTAGCGGGAGGAACGTACGAGCAGTACTTC.

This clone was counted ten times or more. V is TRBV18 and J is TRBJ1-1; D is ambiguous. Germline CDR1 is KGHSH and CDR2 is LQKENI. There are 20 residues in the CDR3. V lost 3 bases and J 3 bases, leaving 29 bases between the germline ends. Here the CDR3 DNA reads TGTGCCAGCTCACCCGGTTACGTGACGGAACACCACACCTCTCACACTGAAGCTTTCTTT. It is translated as CASSPGYVTEHHTSHTEAFF.

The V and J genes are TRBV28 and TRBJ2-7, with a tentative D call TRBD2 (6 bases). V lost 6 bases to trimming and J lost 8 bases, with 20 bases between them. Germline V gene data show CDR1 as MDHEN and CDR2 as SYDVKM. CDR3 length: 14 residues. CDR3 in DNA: TGTGCCAGCAGCAATCGTTTTGGCGGGACCAAGCAGTACTTC. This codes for CASSNRFGGTKQYF.

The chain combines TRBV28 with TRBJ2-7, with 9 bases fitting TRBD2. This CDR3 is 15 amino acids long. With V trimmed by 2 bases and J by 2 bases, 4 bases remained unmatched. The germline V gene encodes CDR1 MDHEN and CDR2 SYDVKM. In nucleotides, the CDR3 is TGTGCCAGCAGTTTAGGATTAGCGGGGGCCTACGAGCAGTACTTC. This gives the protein CASSLGLAGAYEQYF.

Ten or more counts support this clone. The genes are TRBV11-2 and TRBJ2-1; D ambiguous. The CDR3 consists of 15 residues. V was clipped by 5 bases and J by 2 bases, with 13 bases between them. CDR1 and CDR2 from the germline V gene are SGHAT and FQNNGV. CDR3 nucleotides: TGTGCCAGCAGCCCGTCCTATGGACCCTACAATGAGCAGTTCTTC. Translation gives CASSPSYGPYNEQFF.

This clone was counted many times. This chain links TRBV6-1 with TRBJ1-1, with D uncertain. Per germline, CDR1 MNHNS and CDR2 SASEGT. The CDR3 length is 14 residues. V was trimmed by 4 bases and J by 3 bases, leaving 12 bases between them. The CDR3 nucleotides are TGTGCCAGCAGTGCCGTGGCAAGTGACACTGAAGCTTTCTTT. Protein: CASSAVASDTEAFF.

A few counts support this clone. The CDR3 loop is CASGGRNYEQYF. The CDR3, as DNA: TGTGCCAGCGGCGGGAGAAACTACGAGCAGTACTTC. The chain recombines TRBV11-2 with TRBJ2-7; 7 nucleotides match TRBD2. The CDR3 runs 12 residues. J gave up 3 bases and V 8 bases, and 4 bases lay outside the gene matches. Per the germline V gene, CDR1 is SGHAT and CDR2 is FQNNGV.

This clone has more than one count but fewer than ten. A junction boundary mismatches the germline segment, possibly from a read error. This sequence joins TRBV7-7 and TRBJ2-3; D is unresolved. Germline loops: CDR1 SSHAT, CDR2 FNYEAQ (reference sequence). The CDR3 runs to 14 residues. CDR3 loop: CASSVDTSTDTQYF. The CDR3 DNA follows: TGTGCTAGCAGCGTCGACACCTCCACAGATACGCAGTATTTT.

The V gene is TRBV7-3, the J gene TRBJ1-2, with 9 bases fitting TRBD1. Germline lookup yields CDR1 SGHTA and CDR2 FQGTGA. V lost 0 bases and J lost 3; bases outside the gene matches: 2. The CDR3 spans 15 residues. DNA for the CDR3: TGTGCCAGCAGCTTAACAGGGGACAGGGACTATGGCTACACCTTC. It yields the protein CASSLTGDRDYGYTF.

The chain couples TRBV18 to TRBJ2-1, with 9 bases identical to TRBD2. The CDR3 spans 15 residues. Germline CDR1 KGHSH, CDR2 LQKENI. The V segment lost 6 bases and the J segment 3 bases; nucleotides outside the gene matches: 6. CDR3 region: CASSPLAGYYNEQFF. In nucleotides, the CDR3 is TGTGCCAGCTCCCCCCTAGCGGGGTACTACAATGAGCAGTTCTTC.

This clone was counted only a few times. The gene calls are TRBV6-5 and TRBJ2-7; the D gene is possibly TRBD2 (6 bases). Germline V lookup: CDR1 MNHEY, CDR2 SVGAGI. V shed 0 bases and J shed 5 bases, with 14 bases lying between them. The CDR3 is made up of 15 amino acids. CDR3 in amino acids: CASSYSTGGGNEQYF. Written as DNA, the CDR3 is TGTGCCAGCAGTTACTCTACCGGGGGAGGAAACGAGCAGTACTTC.

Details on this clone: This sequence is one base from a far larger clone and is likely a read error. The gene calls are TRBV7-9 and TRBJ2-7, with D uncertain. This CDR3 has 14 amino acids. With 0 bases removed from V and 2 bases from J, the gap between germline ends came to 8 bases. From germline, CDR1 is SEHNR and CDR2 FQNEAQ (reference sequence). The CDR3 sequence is CASSLAGWPYEQYF. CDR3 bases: TGTGCCAGCAGCTTAGCGGGTTGGCCCTACGAGCAGTACTTC.

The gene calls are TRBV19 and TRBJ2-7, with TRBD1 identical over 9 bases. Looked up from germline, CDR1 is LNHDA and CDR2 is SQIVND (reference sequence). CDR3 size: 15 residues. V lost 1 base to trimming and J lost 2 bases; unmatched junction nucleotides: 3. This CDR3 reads CASSIAGQGAYEQYF. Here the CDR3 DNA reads TGTGCCAGTAGTATAGCGGGACAGGGAGCCTACGAGCAGTACTTC.

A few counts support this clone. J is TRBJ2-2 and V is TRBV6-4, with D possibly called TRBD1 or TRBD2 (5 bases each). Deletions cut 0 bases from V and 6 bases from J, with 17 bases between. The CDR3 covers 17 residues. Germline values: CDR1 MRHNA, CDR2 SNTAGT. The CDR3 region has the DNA TGTGCCAGCAGTGACTCTCCCCTACTAGGGGCCGCCGGGGAGCTGTTTTTT. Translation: CASSDSPLLGAAGELFF.

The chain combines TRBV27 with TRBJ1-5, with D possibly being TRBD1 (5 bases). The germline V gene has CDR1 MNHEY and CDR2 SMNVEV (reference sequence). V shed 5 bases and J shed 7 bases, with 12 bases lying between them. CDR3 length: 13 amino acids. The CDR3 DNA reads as TGTGCCAGCAGTGCGGGACGGAGCCAGCCCCAGCATTTT. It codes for CASSAGRSQPQHF.

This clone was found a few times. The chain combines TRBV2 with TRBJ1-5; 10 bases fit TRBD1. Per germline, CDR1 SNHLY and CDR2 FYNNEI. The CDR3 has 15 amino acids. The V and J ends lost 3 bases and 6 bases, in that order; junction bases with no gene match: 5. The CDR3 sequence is CASSEDRGYTQPQHF. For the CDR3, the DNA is TGTGCCAGCAGTGAGGACAGGGGGTATACTCAGCCCCAGCATTTT.

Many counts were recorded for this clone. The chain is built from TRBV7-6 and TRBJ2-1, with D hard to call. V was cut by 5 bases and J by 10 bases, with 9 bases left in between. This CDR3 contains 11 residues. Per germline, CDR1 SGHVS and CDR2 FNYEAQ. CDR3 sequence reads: CASSPGYEQFF. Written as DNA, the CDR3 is TGTGCCAGCAGCCCCGGTTACGAGCAGTTCTTC. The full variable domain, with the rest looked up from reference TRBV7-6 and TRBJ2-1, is GAGVSQSPRYKVTKRGQDVALRCDPISGHVSLYWYRQALGQGPEFLTYFNYEAQQDKSGLPNDRFSAERPEGSISTLTIQRTEQRDSAMYRCASSPGYEQFFGPGTRLTVL.

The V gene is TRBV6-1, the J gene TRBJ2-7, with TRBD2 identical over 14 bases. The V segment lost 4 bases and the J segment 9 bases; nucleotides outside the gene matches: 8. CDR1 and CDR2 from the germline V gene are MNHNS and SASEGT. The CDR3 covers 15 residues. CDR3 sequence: CASSGGTSGSEGQYF. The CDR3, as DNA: TGTGCCAGCAGTGGCGGGACTAGCGGGAGTGAGGGGCAGTACTTC.

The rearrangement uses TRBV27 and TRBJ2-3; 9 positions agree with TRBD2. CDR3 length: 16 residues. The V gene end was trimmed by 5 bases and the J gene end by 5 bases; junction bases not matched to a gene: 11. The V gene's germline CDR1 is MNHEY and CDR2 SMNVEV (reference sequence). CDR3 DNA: TGTGCCAGCAGTCCCTCTAGCGGGGAGTGGGAAGATACGCAGTATTTT. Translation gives CASSPSSGEWEDTQYF.

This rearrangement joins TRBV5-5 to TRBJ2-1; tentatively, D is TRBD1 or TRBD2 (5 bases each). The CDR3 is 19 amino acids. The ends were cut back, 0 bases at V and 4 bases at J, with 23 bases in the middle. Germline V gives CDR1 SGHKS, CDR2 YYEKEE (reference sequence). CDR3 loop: CASSLDGARGPGLYNEQFF. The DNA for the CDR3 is TGTGCCAGCAGCTTGGACGGGGCAAGAGGACCTGGTCTTTACAATGAGCAGTTCTTC.